The T cell receptor beta chain described here comes from a study of blood T cell repertoires in COVID-19. The wider study: T cells, B-cell-depleted T cells, or PBMCs provided the cDNA or gDNA that served as material.

The CDR3 is 15 amino acids. V was clipped by 1 base and J by 3 bases; unmatched bases: 7. From germline, CDR1 is SGHKS and CDR2 YYEKEE (reference sequence). This clone was seen a handful of times. In the original workflow: Estimation of nucleated cell counts relied on the amplification of reference gene primers. Assay used: immunoSEQ multiplex PCR; TCRdb lists only in-frame clones, some missing. V and J calls and clone size are as listed in that table; D and trimming were resolved from the DNA. The data contain about 300,000 clones, approximately 84% of them singletons. The clonotype comes from a human donor with COVID-19, enrolled during active disease. The donor label of this sample is uncertain. The genes are TRBV5-5 and TRBJ2-7, with 7 bases identical to TRBD1. Material for sequencing was peripheral blood. The CDR3 DNA reads as TGTGCCAGCAGCTTGTGGGGGTCAGGGGGCTACGAGCAGTACTTC. Protein: CASSLWGSGGYEQYF.